This passage covers 31 T cell receptor beta chains from one sample sequenced in a study of blood T cell repertoires in COVID-19. Assay used: immunoSEQ multiplex PCR; TCRdb lists only in-frame clones, some missing. The sample contains about 250,000 clones, approximately 88% of which appear only once. The specimen was peripheral blood. The receptors shown here come from a woman between 25 and 40 years old with COVID-19, enrolled during active disease.

This chain connects TRBV9 to TRBJ1-2; 7 positions agree with TRBD1. There are 13 residues in the CDR3. The V gene's germline CDR1 is SGDLS and CDR2 YYNGEE. The ends lost 4 bases at V and 6 bases at J; junction bases unmatched: 6. CDR3 region: CASSPRTGNGYTF. CDR3 nucleotide sequence: TGTGCCAGCAGCCCACGGACAGGTAATGGCTACACCTTC.

This clone was detected only a few times. The chain employs TRBV2 and TRBJ1-5; TRBD1 matches 7 bases. Looked up from germline, CDR1 is SNHLY and CDR2 is FYNNEI. The CDR3 has 14 residues. V trimming: 8 bases; J trimming: 7 bases; junction bases outside the gene matches: 11. CDR3 DNA sequence: TGTGCCAGCGACACCAGGGGGACGGGGCAGCCCCAGCATTTT. Its translation is CASDTRGTGQPQHF.

This chain links TRBV28 with TRBJ1-2, with D perhaps matching TRBD1 (5 bases). The CDR3 has 18 amino acids. Trimming left V 5 bases short and J 0 bases short, with 22 bases between. Looked up from germline, CDR1 is MDHEN and CDR2 is SYDVKM. The CDR3 DNA follows: TGTGCCAGCAGTGCGGGGCAGGCCGTCCCTATAGCTAACTATGGCTACACCTTC. Protein product: CASSAGQAVPIANYGYTF.

The count of this clone is one. V is TRBV7-2 and J is TRBJ1-2, with 8 bases that match TRBD1. The CDR3 is 14 residues long. Per the germline V gene, CDR1 is SGHTA and CDR2 is FQGNSA. The V gene end was trimmed by 3 bases and the J gene end by 4 bases; junction bases not matched to a gene: 4. CDR3 loop: CASSFGQGIYGYTF. CDR3 bases: TGTGCCAGCAGCTTCGGACAGGGTATCTATGGCTACACCTTC. The variable domain in full, with the rest retrieved from reference TRBV7-2 and TRBJ1-2, is GAGVSQSPSNKVTEKGKDVELRCDPISGHTALYWYRQSLGQGLEFLIYFQGNSAPDKSGLPSDRFSAERTGGSVSTLTIQRTQQEDSAVYLCASSFGQGIYGYTFGSGTRLTVV.

The chain couples TRBV5-1 to TRBJ2-6, with D possibly being TRBD1 (5 bases). The V and J ends lost 0 bases and 3 bases respectively, with 13 bases between them. The CDR3 spans 17 residues. CDR1 SGHRS and CDR2 YFSETQ come from the germline V gene. The CDR3 nucleotides are TGCGCCAGCAGCTTGGTTTCCAGGGTCGGTGGGGCCAACGTCCTGACTTTC. Encoded protein: CASSLVSRVGGANVLTF.

The chain combines TRBV18 with TRBJ2-3, with a tentative D call TRBD1 (6 bases). The V gene lost 3 bases and the J gene lost 8 bases, with 21 bases spanning the gap. The CDR3 extends over 16 amino acids. CDR1 is KGHSH and CDR2 is LQKENI in the germline V gene. The CDR3 reads CASSPPSGAPSGTQYF. As DNA, the CDR3 is TGTGCCAGCTCACCGCCCTCAGGGGCCCCCTCCGGTACGCAGTATTTT.

The chain employs TRBV12-3 or TRBV12-4 and TRBJ1-2, with D possibly being TRBD1 (5 bases). The length of the CDR3 is 13 residues. V lost 4 bases to trimming and J lost 6 bases, with 12 bases between them. The CDR3 DNA sequence: TGTGCCAGCAGTTCCCAGTTAGGGGATGGCTACACCTTC. This gives the protein CASSSQLGDGYTF.

The chain couples TRBV5-4 to TRBJ2-7, with TRBD2 as a possible D gene (6 bases). This CDR3 spans 13 amino acids. Trimming left V 4 bases short and J 4 bases short, with 12 bases between. In germline, CDR1 is SGHNT, CDR2 YYREEE (reference sequence). The DNA for the CDR3 is TGTGCCAGCAGCGCGGGTGGGGGGTACGAGCAGTACTTC. It encodes CASSAGGGYEQYF.

V and J are TRBV9 and TRBJ2-1, with D perhaps matching TRBD2 (6 bases). Germline assignment: CDR1 SGDLS and CDR2 YYNGEE. The CDR3 extends over 12 amino acids. V dropped 0 bases and J dropped 8 bases, with 6 bases sitting between them. Here the CDR3 reads CASSVGGDEQFF. CDR3 in DNA: TGTGCCAGCAGCGTAGGGGGGGATGAGCAGTTCTTC.

V usage is TRBV7-2 and J usage is TRBJ2-2; TRBD2 is a possible D gene (5 bases). Germline V gene lookup returns CDR1 SGHTA and CDR2 FQGNSA. This CDR3 is built from 13 residues. The V gene lost 5 bases and the J gene lost 7 bases, with 11 bases spanning the gap. The CDR3 loop reads CASSKDRGGELFF. CDR3 nucleotide sequence: TGTGCCAGCAGCAAAGACCGGGGCGGGGAGCTGTTTTTT.

The rearrangement uses TRBV12-3 or TRBV12-4 and TRBJ1-1; D not resolved. The CDR3 has 11 amino acids. V lost 5 bases, J lost 11 bases, and 12 bases lay in between. The CDR3 protein is CASSTGFRAFF. The CDR3 bases are TGTGCCAGCAGTACCGGGTTTAGGGCTTTCTTT.

The chain recombines TRBV6-2 or TRBV6-3 with TRBJ2-7; no definite D call. CDR3 length: 12 amino acids. CDR1 and CDR2 (germline): MNHEY, SVGEGT. V was clipped by 2 bases and J by 2 bases, with 4 bases between them. The CDR3 nucleotides are TGTGCCAGCAGTTACGCGGCCTACGAGCAGTACTTC. Translated, it gives CASSYAAYEQYF.

CDR3: CASSYETLDRNNSPLHF. In nucleotides, the CDR3 is TGTGCCAGCAGTTACGAGACCCTTGACAGGAATAATTCACCCCTCCACTTT. The chain joins TRBV6-2 or TRBV6-3 to TRBJ1-6, with a possible D match to TRBD1 (6 bases). Germline V gives CDR1 MNHEY, CDR2 SVGEGT. The CDR3 loop spans 17 amino acids. Trimming cost V 2 bases and J 5 bases, with 16 bases left between them.

V usage is TRBV7-2 and J usage is TRBJ1-5; tentatively, D is TRBD1 (5 bases). This CDR3 has 14 amino acids. V was pared by 5 bases and J by 5 bases, with 13 bases between. The germline V gene encodes CDR1 SGHTA and CDR2 FQGNSA. CDR3 nucleotide sequence: TGTGCCAGCAGCCAATTTTCGGGGGATCAGCCCCAGCATTTT. It encodes CASSQFSGDQPQHF.

This clone was found once. At one boundary the junction diverges from the germline segment, which might be a read error. The rearrangement uses TRBV18 and TRBJ1-4, with 7 bases lining up with TRBD1. This CDR3 has 14 residues. The germline gives CDR1 KGHSH, CDR2 LQKENI. In DNA, the CDR3 is TGTGCCAGCTCGCCACGACAGGGTAACGAAAAACTGTTTTTT. Translation gives CASSPRQGNEKLFF.

The chain is built from TRBV29-1 and TRBJ2-3; 10 bases align to TRBD2. This CDR3 is built from 13 residues. Germline V gene sequence: CDR1 SQVTM, CDR2 ANQGSEA. Trimming removed 8 bases from V and 1 base from J; junction bases left unmatched: 3. The CDR3 is CSLGLAGTDTQYF. The CDR3 bases are TGCAGCCTAGGACTAGCGGGCACAGATACGCAGTATTTT.

The V call is TRBV28, the J call TRBJ1-2; D not resolved. Germline V gives CDR1 MDHEN, CDR2 SYDVKM. Trimming shortened V by 2 bases and J by 14 bases, and 18 bases separated the two germline ends. There are 13 residues in the CDR3. CDR3 residues: CASSLEAPDADTF. In DNA form, the CDR3 reads TGTGCCAGCAGTTTAGAGGCCCCCGATGCGGATACCTTC.

This chain connects TRBV6-5 to TRBJ1-1; 7 bases line up with TRBD1. Germline lookup yields CDR1 MNHEY and CDR2 SVGAGI. Trimming removed 6 bases from V and 1 base from J; junction bases left unmatched: 5. The CDR3 has 14 amino acids. The CDR3 DNA follows: TGTGCCAGCAGCGGAGGGGGCACGAACACTGAAGCTTTCTTT. Translation: CASSGGGTNTEAFF.

The chain joins TRBV19 to TRBJ2-1, with D perhaps matching TRBD1 (6 bases). This CDR3 has 15 residues. Germline V gene lookup returns CDR1 LNHDA and CDR2 SQIVND (reference sequence). V lost 2 bases and J lost 7, with 15 bases in between. The CDR3 reads CASSIQGQGPNEQFF. The CDR3 DNA reads as TGTGCCAGTAGTATACAAGGCCAGGGGCCGAATGAGCAGTTCTTC.

The chain employs TRBV5-6 and TRBJ2-7, with D uncertain. Per germline, CDR1 SGHDT and CDR2 YYEEEE. The ends were cut back, 1 base at V and 5 bases at J, with 10 bases in the middle. The CDR3 has 13 residues. CDR3 loop: CASSLFSVHEQYF. The CDR3, as DNA: TGTGCCAGCAGCTTGTTTTCGGTCCACGAGCAGTACTTC.

V and J are TRBV10-2 and TRBJ1-2; 8 bases are a match to TRBD1. Germline CDR1 is WSHSY and CDR2 is SAAADI. The CDR3 length is 14 residues. With V trimmed by 4 bases and J by 2 bases, 3 bases remained unmatched. The CDR3, as DNA: TGCGCCAGCAGTGGGACAGGGATGAACTATGGCTACACCTTC. Protein product: CASSGTGMNYGYTF.

The rearrangement uses TRBV7-9 and TRBJ2-1; the D gene is possibly TRBD1 (5 bases). Deletions cut 3 bases from V and 12 bases from J, with 15 bases between. The germline gives CDR1 SEHNR, CDR2 FQNEAQ (reference sequence). The CDR3 contains 13 residues. The CDR3 sequence is CASSFSLDMGQFF. As DNA, the CDR3 is TGTGCCAGCAGCTTCAGCCTGGACATGGGGCAGTTCTTC.

The gene calls are TRBV4-2 and TRBJ1-2, with D tentatively TRBD1 (6 bases). Trimming pared 3 bases from V and 2 bases from J, leaving 13 bases between. CDR3 length: 15 amino acids. Germline CDR1 is LGHNA and CDR2 is YNFKEQ. The CDR3, as DNA: TGTGCCAGCAGCCACCCTCTGACAGGAAACTATGGCTACACCTTC. This codes for CASSHPLTGNYGYTF.

This clone was seen many times. The chain employs TRBV18 and TRBJ1-6; D gene ambiguous. With 4 bases removed from V and 7 bases from J, the gap between germline ends came to 5 bases. CDR3 length: 12 amino acids. Per the germline V gene, CDR1 is KGHSH and CDR2 is LQKENI. CDR3 in DNA: TGTGCCAGCTCACAGGAGAATTCACCCCTCCACTTT. It codes for CASSQENSPLHF.

This clone was detected only once. The chain recombines TRBV5-1 with TRBJ2-1, with TRBD2 matching over 10 bases. Germline V lookup: CDR1 SGHRS, CDR2 YFSETQ. The CDR3 is 16 residues long. With 4 bases clipped from V and 9 bases from J, the junction kept 13 bases outside the gene matches. CDR3 amino acids: CASSPSRASGRGEQFF. Here the CDR3 DNA reads TGCGCCAGCAGCCCCTCGAGGGCTAGCGGGAGAGGTGAGCAGTTCTTC.

The V call is TRBV4-1, the J call TRBJ1-2; TRBD1 matches 9 bases. Germline V lookup: CDR1 MGHRA, CDR2 YSYEKL. The CDR3 runs to 17 residues. V was clipped by 3 bases and J by 8 bases; unmatched bases: 16. The CDR3 coding sequence is TGCGCCAGCAGCCACCCATCGAGGGACAGGGCCTTCTGGGGCTACACCTTC. This translates into CASSHPSRDRAFWGYTF.

The gene calls are TRBV3-1 (or the pseudogene TRBV3-2) and TRBJ1-3, with a tentative D call TRBD1 (5 bases). The V and J ends lost 3 bases and 0 bases respectively, with 9 bases between them. The CDR3 has 15 residues. Germline CDR1 and CDR2: LGHDT and YNNKEL (reference sequence). The CDR3 DNA is TGTGCCAGCAGCCACCTGGGGGGCTCTGGAAACACCATATATTTT. Protein sequence: CASSHLGGSGNTIYF.

This chain joins TRBV3-1 (or the pseudogene TRBV3-2) and TRBJ1-3, with a tentative D call TRBD1 (5 bases). The V and J ends lost 1 base and 0 bases respectively, with 10 bases between them. CDR3 length: 16 amino acids. Germline assignment: CDR1 LGHDT and CDR2 YNNKEL (reference sequence). The CDR3 here is CASSQARQHSGNTIYF. DNA of the CDR3: TGTGCCAGCAGCCAAGCCCGACAGCACTCTGGAAACACCATATATTTT.

The chain joins TRBV5-4 to TRBJ2-7, with 10 bases that match TRBD1. Germline-derived CDR1 and CDR2 are SGHNT and YYREEE (reference sequence). V trimming: 3 bases; J trimming: 0 bases; junction bases outside the gene matches: 6. This CDR3 spans 16 amino acids. DNA for the CDR3: TGTGCCAGCAGCTCCGGGACAGGGGTCGACTCCTACGAGCAGTACTTC. Protein sequence: CASSSGTGVDSYEQYF. The whole variable domain, remainder taken from reference TRBV5-4 and TRBJ2-7, is ETGVTQSPTHLIKTRGQQVTLRCSSQSGHNTVSWYQQALGQGPQFIFQYYREEENGRGNFPPRFSGLQFPNYSSELNVNALELDDSALYLCASSSGTGVDSYEQYFGPGTRLTVT.

The J gene is TRBJ1-2, the V gene TRBV6-5, with D maybe TRBD1 (6 bases). The germline V gene encodes CDR1 MNHEY and CDR2 SVGAGI. V lost 0 bases, J lost 6 bases, and 8 bases lay in between. This CDR3 has 13 amino acids. CDR3 loop: CASSYSGGDGYTF. The CDR3 region has the DNA TGTGCCAGCAGTTACTCAGGGGGTGATGGCTACACCTTC.

The J gene is TRBJ1-2, the V gene TRBV11-2; D is possibly TRBD1 (6 bases). The CDR3 is 12 residues long. Deletions cut 3 bases from V and 8 bases from J, with 10 bases between. Germline CDR1 is SGHAT and CDR2 is FQNNGV. CDR3 in amino acids: CASSFSRGGYTF. For the CDR3, the DNA is TGTGCCAGCAGCTTTTCCAGGGGCGGCTACACCTTC.